Listed below are T cell receptor beta chains from one sample, sequenced in a study of T cells after somatic rescue of genetic block. This table comes from immunoSEQ multiplex PCR, and its TCRdb copy is limited to in-frame clones, with some not included. The table shows some 14,000 clones, with approximately 70% occurring only once. Material: peripheral blood mononuclear cells (PBMCs). These receptor sequences come from a boy younger than 18. CDR3s include the opening cysteine and the closing phenylalanine or tryptophan. The order of the fields is V gene, J gene, D gene, CDR3 length, clone size, CDR3 protein, CDR3 DNA. A D gene is named only where the DNA matches it firmly. Clone size appears in some rows only: once, few, many, or a class for an expanded clone.

V: TRBV4-1
J: TRBJ2-3
D: TRBD2
length: 19
size: .
CDR3: CASSPLAGAISISTDTQYF
DNA: TGCGCCAGCAGCCCCTTAGCGGGGGCCATCTCAATAAGCACAGATACGCAGTATTTT

V: TRBV9
J: TRBJ2-5
D: TRBD2
length: 13
size: .
CDR3: CASSELAGETQYF
DNA: TGTGCCAGCAGCGAACTAGCGGGAGAGACCCAGTACTTC

V: TRBV11-3
J: TRBJ1-1
D: .
length: 10
size: .
CDR3: CASENTEAFF
DNA: TGTGCCAGCGAGAACACTGAAGCTTTCTTT

V: TRBV6-5
J: TRBJ1-2
D: TRBD1
length: 15
size: .
CDR3: CASRLRGTRNYGYTF
DNA: TGTGCCAGCAGGCTCAGGGGGACCCGTAACTATGGCTACACCTTC

V: TRBV19
J: TRBJ2-1
D: TRBD2
length: 15
size: few
CDR3: CASSIVAGGRNEQFF
DNA: TGTGCCAGTAGTATAGTGGCGGGGGGTAGAAATGAGCAGTTCTTC

V: TRBV5-1
J: TRBJ2-2
D: .
length: 15
size: .
CDR3: CASSFQGRGTGELFF
DNA: TGCGCCAGCAGCTTTCAGGGGCGCGGCACCGGGGAGCTGTTTTTT

V: TRBV6-6
J: TRBJ1-5
D: .
length: 15
size: .
CDR3: CASSSPGKGEGPQHF
DNA: TGTGCCAGCAGTTCCCCCGGGAAGGGTGAGGGGCCCCAGCATTTT

V: TRBV7-9
J: TRBJ2-5
D: TRBD2
length: 17
size: .
CDR3: CASSSSGGALYQETQYF
DNA: TGTGCCAGCAGCTCCAGCGGGGGGGCGTTGTACCAAGAGACCCAGTACTTC

V: TRBV5-1
J: TRBJ2-5
D: TRBD2
length: 15
size: .
CDR3: CASSLASGGQETQYF
DNA: TGCGCCAGCAGCTTGGCTAGCGGGGGGCAAGAGACCCAGTACTTC

V: TRBV19
J: TRBJ1-5
D: .
length: 15
size: .
CDR3: CASSKSDTYNQPQHF
DNA: TGTGCCAGTAGTAAGAGCGACACTTACAATCAGCCCCAGCATTTT

V: TRBV4-2
J: TRBJ1-1
D: .
length: 15
size: few
CDR3: CASSQGRLGNTEAFF
DNA: TGTGCCAGCAGCCAAGGGCGCTTGGGGAACACTGAAGCTTTCTTT

V: TRBV28
J: TRBJ2-2
D: .
length: 11
size: .
CDR3: CASSSPLQLFF
DNA: TGTGCCAGCAGTTCCCCCCTCCAGCTGTTTTTT

V: TRBV19
J: TRBJ2-7
D: .
length: 15
size: .
CDR3: CASSMPSVSSYEQYF
DNA: TGTGCCAGTAGTATGCCCAGTGTCTCCTCCTACGAGCAGTACTTC

V: TRBV11-2
J: TRBJ2-5
D: .
length: 14
size: .
CDR3: CASSWRQGRETQYF
DNA: TGTGCCAGCAGCTGGAGGCAGGGCCGAGAGACCCAGTACTTC

V: TRBV5-1
J: TRBJ2-6
D: TRBD1
length: 21
size: .
CDR3: CASSPIITPGTGVTGANVLTF
DNA: TGCGCCAGCAGCCCCATTATCACCCCCGGGACAGGGGTAACTGGGGCCAACGTCCTGACTTTC

V: TRBV28
J: TRBJ1-4
D: .
length: 13
size: .
CDR3: CASSLWYNEKLFF
DNA: TGTGCCAGCAGTTTGTGGTATAATGAAAAACTGTTTTTT

V: TRBV25-1
J: TRBJ2-7
D: TRBD1
length: 13
size: few
CDR3: CASKGQLTYEQYF
DNA: TGTGCCAGCAAGGGACAGCTGACCTACGAGCAGTACTTC

V: TRBV6-1
J: TRBJ1-1
D: .
length: 14
size: .
CDR3: CASSSFTVNTEAFF
DNA: TGTGCCAGCAGTTCCTTCACAGTGAACACTGAAGCTTTCTTT

V: TRBV14
J: TRBJ2-2
D: TRBD2
length: 17
size: .
CDR3: CASSQDTLAGITGELFF
DNA: TGTGCCAGCAGCCAAGATACACTAGCGGGAATCACCGGGGAGCTGTTTTTT

V: TRBV7-9
J: TRBJ1-6
D: TRBD1
length: 14
size: few
CDR3: CASSGDRFNSPLHF
DNA: TGTGCCAGCAGCGGGGACAGGTTCAATTCACCCCTCCACTTT

V: TRBV7-9
J: TRBJ1-2
D: .
length: 11
size: .
CDR3: CASSWGWGYTF
DNA: TGTGCCAGCAGCTGGGGGTGGGGCTACACCTTC

V: TRBV10-1
J: TRBJ2-1
D: TRBD2
length: 16
size: .
CDR3: CATSPIGLAGEHEQFF
DNA: TGCGCCACCTCACCCATCGGACTAGCGGGAGAGCATGAGCAGTTCTTC

V: TRBV10-3
J: TRBJ1-6
D: .
length: 12
size: few
CDR3: CAISESLSPLHF
DNA: TGTGCCATCAGTGAGTCCCTTTCACCCCTCCACTTT

V: TRBV7-3
J: TRBJ2-7
D: .
length: 12
size: few
CDR3: CASSLSGGEQYF
DNA: TGTGCCAGCAGCTTATCTGGGGGCGAGCAGTACTTC

V: TRBV7-2
J: TRBJ1-4
D: .
length: 13
size: .
CDR3: CASSHGTNEKLFF
DNA: TGTGCCAGCAGCCACGGAACTAATGAAAAACTGTTTTTT

V: TRBV6-5
J: TRBJ1-5
D: .
length: 13
size: .
CDR3: CASRGLLNQPQHF
DNA: TGTGCCAGCAGGGGACTCCTCAATCAGCCCCAGCATTTT

V: TRBV6-1
J: TRBJ1-3
D: .
length: 14
size: .
CDR3: CASSDRVAGNTIYF
DNA: TGTGCCAGCAGTGACAGGGTAGCGGGAAACACCATATATTTT

V: TRBV2
J: TRBJ1-1
D: .
length: 13
size: .
CDR3: CASKGQANTEAFF
DNA: TGTGCCAGCAAGGGGCAGGCGAACACTGAAGCTTTCTTT

V: TRBV5-4
J: TRBJ2-3
D: TRBD1
length: 16
size: .
CDR3: CASSMGQGATPDTQYF
DNA: TGTGCCAGCAGCATGGGACAGGGGGCGACCCCAGATACGCAGTATTTT

V: TRBV29-1
J: TRBJ2-5
D: .
length: 19
size: .
CDR3: CSVEEAKEPKTGRGETQYF
DNA: TGCAGCGTTGAAGAGGCCAAAGAGCCTAAGACAGGCCGTGGGGAGACCCAGTACTTC

V: TRBV18
J: TRBJ2-7
D: .
length: 19
size: once
CDR3: CASSPRDRGTSGSIYEQYF
DNA: TGTGCCAGCTCACCACGGGACAGGGGGACTAGCGGGTCGATCTACGAGCAGTACTTC

V: TRBV7-9
J: TRBJ2-3
D: .
length: 14
size: .
CDR3: CASSLQGNTDTQYF
DNA: TGTGCCAGCAGCTTGCAGGGGAACACAGATACGCAGTATTTT

V: TRBV29-1
J: TRBJ2-7
D: TRBD1
length: 12
size: few
CDR3: CSVRTGSYEQYF
DNA: TGCAGCGTTCGGACAGGATCCTACGAGCAGTACTTC